This entry lists 22 T cell receptor beta chains sequenced from one sample in a study of shared clonotypes between healthy human individuals. TCRdb's table, derived via immunoSEQ multiplex PCR, lists solely in-frame clones and lacks some. Of roughly 700,000 clones listed, approximately 79% are singletons. Sample: memory CD4+ T cells sorted from blood. Subset defined: CD45RA-negative fraction. Receptor source: a woman in her 30s in good health.

V and J are TRBV27 and TRBJ1-1; no definite D call. Trimming pared 8 bases from V and 2 bases from J, leaving 6 bases between. CDR1 is MNHEY and CDR2 is SMNVEV in the germline V gene (reference sequence). The CDR3 has 11 residues. The CDR3 DNA reads as TGTGCCAGCCAATTCAACACTGAAGCTTTCTTT. It encodes CASQFNTEAFF.

This chain joins TRBV7-2 and TRBJ2-3; 8 nucleotides line up with TRBD2. CDR1 and CDR2 (germline): SGHTA, FQGNSA. With V trimmed by 5 bases and J by 4 bases, 5 bases remained unmatched. CDR3 size: 14 residues. CDR3 in DNA: TGTGCCAGCAGCCCGTGGACTAGCTCAGATACGCAGTATTTT. Protein sequence: CASSPWTSSDTQYF.

This rearrangement joins TRBV10-1 to TRBJ2-7; 9 nucleotides agree with TRBD2. V lost 2 bases, J lost 4 bases, and 6 bases stayed unmatched. CDR1 is WNHNN, CDR2 SYGVQD, per germline (reference sequence). This CDR3 has 15 amino acids. CDR3 DNA: TGCGCCAGCAGTGAGGTCTTAGCGGGAGTATACGAGCAGTACTTC. Translating gives CASSEVLAGVYEQYF.

This clone was seen a handful of times. This rearrangement joins TRBV19 to TRBJ1-5; TRBD1 aligns across 9 bases. Germline values: CDR1 LNHDA, CDR2 SQIVND (reference sequence). The CDR3 sequence is 14 residues long. V was clipped by 3 bases and J by 9 bases; unmatched bases: 6. The CDR3 sequence is CASSMGTGWRPQHF. The CDR3 DNA reads as TGTGCCAGTAGTATGGGGACAGGGTGGCGGCCCCAGCATTTT.

The chain couples TRBV2 to TRBJ1-2; no definite D call. V lost 4 bases and J lost 8, with 20 bases in between. Germline V CDR1 and CDR2: SNHLY, FYNNEI. This CDR3 region has 15 residues. The CDR3 reads CASSAGPAPSFGYTF. In DNA, the CDR3 is TGTGCCAGCAGTGCTGGACCAGCCCCATCGTTCGGCTACACCTTC.

V usage is TRBV11-2 and J usage is TRBJ1-4, with 7 bases aligning to TRBD1. CDR3 length equals 14 residues. After removal of 4 bases from V and 7 bases from J, the junction contained 6 bases not matched to a gene. Germline values: CDR1 SGHAT, CDR2 FQNNGV. The CDR3 protein is CASSYIKGAEKLFF. The CDR3 DNA reads TGTGCCAGCAGCTATATCAAGGGGGCTGAAAAACTGTTTTTT.

The chain uses TRBV6-1 and TRBJ2-5, with D perhaps TRBD2 (7 bases). V was cut by 10 bases and J by 2 bases, with 17 bases left in between. CDR1 and CDR2 (germline): MNHNS, SASEGT. The CDR3 is 14 residues long. The CDR3 loop reads CAIPVSGTQETQYF. CDR3 coding DNA: TGTGCCATTCCCGTGAGCGGGACACAAGAGACCCAGTACTTC.

This clone was observed once. The gene calls are TRBV6-1 and TRBJ2-7; TRBD1 is a possible D gene (5 bases). V was pared by 6 bases and J by 4 bases, with 13 bases between. The CDR3 extends over 13 amino acids. CDR1 and CDR2 from the germline V gene are MNHNS and SASEGT. CDR3: CASSAGWAYEQYF. The CDR3 bases are TGTGCCAGCAGCGCAGGGTGGGCTTACGAGCAGTACTTC.

This clone was observed at least ten times. The sample carries other DNA sequences with the same CDR3. The chain recombines TRBV5-1 with TRBJ2-1, with 9 bases matching TRBD2. V dropped 0 bases and J dropped 4; count of bases not matched to a gene: 2. Germline assignment: CDR1 SGHRS and CDR2 YFSETQ. The CDR3 length is 15 residues. The CDR3, as DNA: TGCGCCAGCAGCTTGGCCAGCGGGGGGTACAATGAGCAGTTCTTC. Translating it yields CASSLASGGYNEQFF.

The V gene is TRBV7-3, the J gene TRBJ2-1, with 12 bases aligning to TRBD2. The CDR3 consists of 14 residues. With 3 bases clipped from V and 7 bases from J, the junction kept 1 base outside the gene matches. Germline CDR1 and CDR2: SGHTA and FQGTGA. DNA of the CDR3: TGTGCCAGCAGCTTGACTAGCGGGAGAAATGAGCAGTTCTTC. Its protein is CASSLTSGRNEQFF.

V gene TRBV28 combines with J gene TRBJ1-5; 7 bases line up with TRBD1. Germline CDR1 is MDHEN and CDR2 is SYDVKM. The CDR3 loop spans 15 amino acids. J lost 7 bases, V lost 2 bases, and 8 bases had no gene match. The CDR3 is CASSLGQGVWQPQHF. CDR3 DNA: TGTGCCAGCAGTTTAGGTCAGGGGGTATGGCAGCCCCAGCATTTT. The complete variable domain, with remaining parts taken from reference TRBV28 and TRBJ1-5, reads DVKVTQSSRYLVKRTGEKVFLECVQDMDHENMFWYRQDPGLGLRLIYFSYDVKMKEKGDIPEGYSVSREKKERFSLILESASTNQTSMYLCASSLGQGVWQPQHFGDGTRLSIL.

This clone was recorded a few times. The chain combines TRBV19 with TRBJ2-3, with D maybe TRBD2 (5 bases). Trimming cost V 3 bases and J 4 bases, with 11 bases left between them. This CDR3 is built from 14 residues. Germline V gene sequence: CDR1 LNHDA, CDR2 SQIVND (reference sequence). The CDR3 DNA reads TGTGCCAGTAGTATCACGGGAAGCGCAGATACGCAGTATTTT. Translated, it gives CASSITGSADTQYF.

The genes are TRBV7-6 and TRBJ1-1; TRBD1 might be the D (6 bases). Deletions cut 5 bases from V and 0 bases from J, with 10 bases between. Germline lookup yields CDR1 SGHVS and CDR2 FNYEAQ. CDR3 size: 14 residues. The CDR3 nucleotides read TGTGCCAGCAGCAAAGGGGGGGTGAACACTGAAGCTTTCTTT. As protein: CASSKGGVNTEAFF.

Remarks on this clone: Sequence at one end of the junction differs from germline and may be a read error. The chain employs TRBV7-2 and TRBJ2-1; 7 positions match TRBD2. This CDR3 spans 13 amino acids. Germline loops: CDR1 SGHTA, CDR2 FQGNSA. This chain's CDR3 is CASSLAAGYEQFF. In DNA, the CDR3 is TGTGCCAGCAGCCTAGCGGCTGGCTATGAGCAGTTCTTC.

The V call is TRBV5-1, the J call TRBJ2-7; 8 positions agree with TRBD2. CDR1 is SGHRS, CDR2 YFSETQ, per germline. The CDR3 runs 15 residues. With V trimmed by 4 bases and J by 1 base, 7 bases remained unmatched. The DNA of the CDR3 is TGCGCCAGCAGCATCCCTAGCGGGTCATCCTACGAGCAGTACTTC. It translates to CASSIPSGSSYEQYF.

For this clone: A much bigger clone sits one base away, suggesting this may be a read error. V gene TRBV18 combines with J gene TRBJ2-2; D remains unclear. Trimming pared 5 bases from V and 2 bases from J, leaving 3 bases between. This CDR3 is 12 amino acids long. Germline assignment: CDR1 KGHSH and CDR2 LQKENI. CDR3 in DNA: TGTGCCAGCTCATTAAACACCGGGGAGCTGTTTTTT. Its protein product is CASSLNTGELFF.

This clone was picked up a small number of times. The rearrangement links TRBV9 to TRBJ2-1; 10 bases match TRBD2. This CDR3 contains 14 residues. Looked up from germline, CDR1 is SGDLS and CDR2 is YYNGEE. Trimming at V came to 3 bases and at J to 8 bases, leaving 5 bases not matched to a gene. The CDR3 DNA is TGTGCCAGCAGCGGGCTAGCGGGAGAATATGAGCAGTTCTTC. Translating it yields CASSGLAGEYEQFF.

This clone appeared a single time. The chain links TRBV27 to TRBJ1-1; 8 bases are a match to TRBD1. Losses at the gene ends were 4 bases for V and 3 bases for J; bases not matched to a gene: 1. The CDR3 has 13 amino acids. Germline CDR1 is MNHEY and CDR2 is SMNVEV (reference sequence). In DNA, the CDR3 is TGTGCCAGCAGTTACAGGGGGGACACTGAAGCTTTCTTT. This gives the protein CASSYRGDTEAFF.

The rearrangement links TRBV18 to TRBJ1-1; 12 nucleotides align to TRBD1. Germline trimming cut 3 bases from V and 2 bases from J; bases unmatched to any gene: 1. Germline V gene lookup returns CDR1 KGHSH and CDR2 LQKENI. This CDR3 region has 15 residues. The DNA of the CDR3 is TGTGCCAGCTCACCGGGGACAGGGGGCAACACTGAAGCTTTCTTT. It translates to CASSPGTGGNTEAFF.

This clone was counted only a few times. V gene TRBV6-5 combines with J gene TRBJ1-2; TRBD1 is a possible D gene (6 bases). The germline CDR1 and CDR2 sequences are MNHEY and SVGAGI. This CDR3 is 15 amino acids long. V was shortened by 6 bases and J by 3 bases, with 17 bases between the two germline ends. CDR3 residues: CASRESTGGYYGYTF. DNA of the CDR3: TGTGCCAGCAGAGAAAGCACCGGGGGCTACTATGGCTACACCTTC.

The chain couples TRBV18 to TRBJ1-1; D remains ambiguous. Trimming removed 8 bases from V and 0 bases from J, with 10 bases in between. The CDR3 is 13 residues long. Per germline, CDR1 KGHSH and CDR2 LQKENI. The CDR3 DNA reads as TGTGCCAGCCGACCGACGTTGAACACTGAAGCTTTCTTT. The encoded protein is CASRPTLNTEAFF. The full variable domain, rest sourced from reference TRBV18 and TRBJ1-1, is NAGVMQNPRHLVRRRGQEARLRCSPMKGHSHVYWYRQLPEEGLKFMVYLQKENIIDESGMPKERFSAEFPKEGPSILRIQQVVRGDSAAYFCASRPTLNTEAFFGQGTRLTVV.

The chain combines TRBV7-9 with TRBJ2-5, with 7 positions matching TRBD2. The last part of the DNA fits TRBJ2-7 better; the J call may be wrong. The CDR3 runs to 16 residues. The germline V gene has CDR1 SEHNR and CDR2 FQNEAQ (reference sequence). CDR3 residues: CASSLHSPGRENEQYF. The CDR3 bases are TGTGCCAGCAGCTTACACTCCCCGGGGAGGGAAAACGAGCAGTACTTC.